These T cell receptor beta chains were read from a single sample in a study of cytomegalovirus exposure and HLA in healthy donors. TCRdb's table, derived via immunoSEQ multiplex PCR, lists solely in-frame clones and lacks some. The profile covers some 140,000 clones, with roughly 77% appearing a single time and 3.1% taken by the ten largest. Sequencing input: PBMCs. Receptors were obtained from a female donor in good health and CMV-seronegative. The CDR3 runs from the conserved cysteine through the conserved F or W. The order of the fields is D gene, J gene, clone size, V gene, CDR3 protein, CDR3 DNA. The D gene is left open where the match is weak. A clone size is listed for some rows: how often the clone was seen (once, few, many), or a class if it is expanded.

- TRBJ2-1 - TRBV30 CAWSREPTPNEQFF TGTGCCTGGAGTCGAGAACCTACTCCCAATGAGCAGTTCTTC
- TRBJ2-1 once TRBV29-1 CSVEDVWSEQFF TGCAGCGTTGAAGATGTGTGGAGTGAGCAGTTCTTC
TRBD1 TRBJ1-2 few TRBV7-9 CASSSPGTGGQSYTF TGTGCCAGCAGCTCTCCCGGGACAGGGGGTCAGAGCTACACCTTC
TRBD2 TRBJ2-7 once TRBV19 CASSIQREGHFEQYF TGTGCCAGTAGTATCCAGCGGGAGGGCCACTTCGAGCAGTACTTC
- TRBJ2-2 - TRBV7-7 CATGRGSTGELFF TGTGCTACTGGGCGTGGTAGCACCGGGGAGCTGTTTTTT
- TRBJ2-3 many TRBV25-1 CASSELARATDTQYF TGTGCCAGCAGTGAACTAGCGAGGGCCACAGATACGCAGTATTTT
TRBD2 TRBJ2-7 once TRBV19 CASSIRALAGEQYF TGTGCCAGTAGTATACGAGCTCTAGCGGGCGAGCAGTACTTC
- TRBJ2-7 - TRBV5-4 CASSTRTVPYEQYF TGTGCCAGCAGCACACGGACAGTCCCCTACGAGCAGTACTTC
- TRBJ2-3 - TRBV9 CASSVDGSRADTQYF TGTGCCAGCAGCGTAGATGGTTCTCGCGCAGATACGCAGTATTTT
- TRBJ2-1 - TRBV18 CASSPPIRERYNEQFF TGTGCCAGCTCACCACCGATACGGGAGAGATACAATGAGCAGTTCTTC
- TRBJ2-3 - TRBV7-2 CASSSPQGFLTDTQYF TGTGCCAGCAGTTCCCCCCAGGGGTTTTTGACAGATACGCAGTATTTT
TRBD1 TRBJ2-7 few TRBV6-5 CASSSPGGYEQYF TGTGCCAGCAGTTCTCCAGGGGGCTACGAGCAGTACTTC
TRBD1 TRBJ2-6 - TRBV6-4 CASSPGQGLSGANVLTF TGTGCCAGCAGTCCGGGACAGGGCCTCTCTGGGGCCAACGTCCTGACTTTC
TRBD1 TRBJ2-5 - TRBV29-1 CSYRTGWYQETQYF TGCAGCTATCGGACAGGGTGGTACCAAGAGACCCAGTACTTC
TRBD2 TRBJ2-7 - TRBV7-2 CASLWAGGSYEQYF TGTGCCAGCCTCTGGGCGGGAGGCTCCTACGAGCAGTACTTC
- TRBJ2-3 - TRBV18 CASSVRGSGTDTQYF TGTGCCAGCTCAGTAAGGGGTAGTGGCACAGATACGCAGTATTTT
- TRBJ1-1 few TRBV5-5 CASSGGAEGFTEAFF TGTGCCAGCAGCGGGGGGGCAGAGGGGTTCACTGAAGCTTTCTTT
- TRBJ2-1 - TRBV7-8 CASSPTLGSEQFF TGTGCCAGCAGCCCGACGCTGGGGAGCGAGCAGTTCTTC
- TRBJ2-5 once TRBV7-7 CASSFLQGRQETQYF TGTGCTAGCAGCTTCTTACAGGGAAGACAAGAGACCCAGTACTTC
- TRBJ1-2 - TRBV12-5 CASGLSGAVKLTF TGTGCTAGTGGTTTGTCAGGGGCGGTGAAGCTTACCTTC
- TRBJ1-5 - TRBV9 CASSYSGGSNQPQHF TGTGCCAGCAGCTACTCAGGAGGCAGCAATCAGCCCCAGCATTTT
TRBD1 TRBJ2-1 few TRBV7-9 CAVPRDRGVNEQFF TGTGCCGTACCGCGGGACAGGGGGGTAAATGAGCAGTTCTTC
- TRBJ2-1 - TRBV10-2 CASSDGLNEQFF TGCGCCAGCAGTGACGGACTCAATGAGCAGTTCTTC
- TRBJ1-2 - TRBV19 CASAGVHGYTF TGTGCCAGTGCGGGGGTCCATGGCTACACCTTC
TRBD1 TRBJ2-2 - TRBV10-3 CATRPTGDTGELFF TGTGCCACCCGCCCAACAGGGGACACCGGGGAGCTGTTTTTT
TRBD1 TRBJ1-2 - TRBV28 CASRAQGVNYGYTF TGTGCCAGCCGCGCACAGGGGGTAAACTATGGCTACACCTTC
TRBD1 TRBJ2-3 few TRBV11-3 CASSLQGATDTQYF TGTGCCAGCAGCCTACAGGGGGCCACAGATACGCAGTATTTT
- TRBJ1-1 - TRBV4-1 CASSHAWGDTEAFF TGCGCCAGCAGCCATGCCTGGGGGGACACTGAAGCTTTCTTT
- TRBJ2-3 - TRBV7-2 CASSLQGTQYF TGTGCCAGCAGCTTGCAGGGTACGCAGTATTTT
- TRBJ2-6 - TRBV12-5 CASGLPGAGANVLTF TGTGCTAGTGGTTTGCCCGGAGCTGGGGCCAACGTCCTGACTTTC
TRBD1 TRBJ1-3 - TRBV5-1 CASSQGDTTGNTIYF TGCGCCAGCAGCCAGGGGGACACAACTGGAAACACCATATATTTT
- TRBJ2-5 - TRBV6-5 CASSFTSQETQYF TGTGCCAGCAGCTTTACTAGTCAGGAGACCCAGTACTTC
- TRBJ1-4 once TRBV28 CAGSFPTSTATNEKLFF TGTGCCGGCAGTTTCCCCACGTCGACAGCAACTAATGAAAAACTGTTTTTT
- TRBJ2-7 - TRBV6-5 CASSHRVSKEQYF TGTGCCAGCAGCCACAGGGTTTCCAAGGAGCAGTACTTC
TRBD1 TRBJ2-3 - TRBV4-1 CASSPGQGMVADTQYF TGCGCCAGCAGCCCCGGACAGGGGATGGTCGCAGATACGCAGTATTTT
- TRBJ1-1 - TRBV30 CAWKRENTEAFF TGTGCCTGGAAACGGGAGAACACTGAAGCTTTCTTT
- TRBJ1-1 few TRBV20-1 CSAPLPRKAFF TGCAGTGCCCCCTTGCCCAGAAAAGCTTTCTTT
TRBD2 TRBJ2-2 - TRBV5-1 CASSSGITGELFF TGCGCCAGCTCGAGCGGGATCACCGGGGAGCTGTTTTTT
- TRBJ1-2 - TRBV4-3 CASSPNWDKGYGYTF TGCGCCAGCAGCCCAAATTGGGACAAGGGGTATGGCTACACCTTC
TRBD1 TRBJ1-1 - TRBV10-3 CAIRMDRGNTEAFF TGTGCCATCAGGATGGACAGGGGGAACACTGAAGCTTTCTTT
TRBD1 TRBJ1-5 - TRBV19 CASSSDRGPNQPQHF TGTGCCAGTAGCTCAGACAGGGGCCCAAATCAGCCCCAGCATTTT
- TRBJ2-7 - TRBV15 CATSRDGGPYEQYF TGTGCCACCAGCAGAGATGGAGGCCCCTACGAGCAGTACTTC
TRBD2 TRBJ2-7 - TRBV7-2 CASSSQRMGGEQYF TGTGCCAGCAGCTCACAGCGGATGGGAGGGGAGCAGTACTTC
- TRBJ1-1 - TRBV11-2 CASSLDRSGAEAFF TGTGCCAGCAGCTTAGACAGGTCTGGCGCTGAAGCTTTCTTT
- TRBJ2-1 - TRBV5-1 CASSFQGMDEQFF TGCGCCAGCAGCTTTCAGGGGATGGATGAGCAGTTCTTC
TRBD1 TRBJ2-7 few TRBV10-3 CASREPGQPPYEQYF TGTGCCAGCAGAGAACCGGGACAGCCCCCCTACGAGCAGTACTTC
- TRBJ2-5 once TRBV4-3 CASSQDYNTATQYF TGCGCCAGCAGCCAAGATTACAACACAGCAACCCAGTACTTC
TRBD2 TRBJ2-1 - TRBV5-4 CASSLGAGGSVNEQFF TGTGCCAGCAGCTTAGGAGCGGGAGGGTCGGTCAATGAGCAGTTCTTC
TRBD1 TRBJ1-6 few TRBV6-5 CATRGRSSSPLHF TGTGCCACCAGGGGGCGTAGCAGTTCACCCCTCCACTTT
TRBD1 TRBJ2-3 - TRBV5-6 CASSWTITGEDTQYF TGTGCCAGCAGCTGGACCATAACAGGGGAAGATACGCAGTATTTT
- TRBJ1-1 - TRBV5-1 CASSWETGTEAFF TGCGCCAGCAGCTGGGAGACAGGCACTGAAGCTTTCTTT
- TRBJ2-2 - TRBV11-3 CASSPVRGGTGELFF TGTGCCAGCAGCCCCGTCCGAGGGGGAACCGGGGAGCTGTTTTTT
- TRBJ2-5 - TRBV5-1 CASSLEASGETQYF TGCGCCAGCAGCTTGGAAGCAAGCGGCGAGACCCAGTACTTC
TRBD2 TRBJ2-2 - TRBV14 CASSQYGTRDTGELFF TGTGCCAGCAGCCAATACGGGACTAGGGACACCGGGGAGCTGTTTTTT
TRBD1 TRBJ2-6 - TRBV9 CASSFAGGAGANVLTF TGTGCCAGCAGCTTTGCAGGGGGCGCTGGGGCCAACGTCCTGACTTTC
TRBD2 TRBJ2-3 once TRBV5-1 CASSLELAGGPDTQYF TGCGCCAGCAGCTTGGAGCTAGCGGGGGGTCCAGATACGCAGTATTTT
- TRBJ2-1 - TRBV7-2 CASSLGGDEQFF TGTGCCAGCAGCTTAGGAGGCGATGAGCAGTTCTTC